This T cell receptor (beta chain) came from a study of metastatic and nonmetastatic thyroid tumors. In the study overall: Repertoire comparisons spanned blood and tumor or nodule tissue from malignant and benign thyroid patients.

In germline, CDR1 is GTSNPN, CDR2 SVGIG (reference sequence). The trim removed 5 bases at V and 8 bases at J, leaving 13 bases unmatched. This CDR3 is 14 amino acids long. In the case of this clone: Antigen specificity is unknown.

In the source study's methods: The study built a papillary thyroid cancer distant-metastasis classifier from CDR3 differences across clinicopathological groups. Using MiXCR, TCRdb re-called clones from the PCR reads. What appears here as the V and J calls and clone size reflects TCRdb's work, not the paper's. Of roughly 17,000 clones in the sample, approximately 25% were seen once. Patients had received no treatment of any kind before thyroid surgery. Findings of the study overall: Significantly greater TCR beta diversity was reportedly found in malignant thyroid tumors than in benign nodules (in blood and tumor).

The rearrangement uses TRBV30 and TRBJ1-2; 8 bases match TRBD1. Sequencing was carried out using tumor tissue. This receptor was obtained from a male donor with papillary thyroid cancer or a benign thyroid nodule (not recorded which). Some clones in this sample may be carry-over from other donors' samples. The CDR3 sequence: CAWGPDRGSKGYTF. Here the CDR3 DNA reads TGTGCCTGGGGACCTGACAGGGGTTCGAAAGGCTACACCTTC.